The 23 T cell receptor beta chains listed next were all sequenced from one sample in a study of immune evolution from preneoplasia to lung adenocarcinoma. The method was immunoSEQ multiplex PCR; TCRdb's version includes in-frame clones alone and lacks a portion of them. Among more than 4,000 clones listed, 70% to 90% were seen once. The sample was FFPE atypical adenomatous hyperplasia tissue from the lung. The subset is: atypical adenomatous hyperplasia (AAH), lung preneoplasia. The source is a person aged 65-85 years with lung adenocarcinoma.

This chain joins TRBV19 and TRBJ2-1; tentatively, D is TRBD1 or TRBD2 (5 bases each). The CDR3 has 13 amino acids. CDR1 LNHDA and CDR2 SQIVND come from the germline V gene (reference sequence). The ends were cut back, 6 bases at V and 8 bases at J, with 14 bases in the middle. CDR3 loop: CASRGQGSDEQFF. The CDR3 DNA reads TGTGCCAGTAGAGGGCAGGGTAGCGATGAGCAGTTCTTC.

V usage is TRBV6-1 and J usage is TRBJ1-4; TRBD1 agrees at 8 bases. The germline V gene encodes CDR1 MNHNS and CDR2 SASEGT. V lost 4 bases and J lost 0; bases outside the gene matches: 4. This CDR3 spans 16 amino acids. The CDR3 here is CASSGVGQATNEKLFF. For the CDR3, the DNA is TGTGCCAGCAGTGGAGTGGGACAGGCAACTAATGAAAAACTGTTTTTT.

Only a few counts were recorded for this clone. The V call is TRBV21-1, the J call TRBJ1-4; the table's D gene call, TRBD1, was not cross checked with the DNA. TRBV21-1 is a listed pseudogene. This CDR3 is built from 15 residues. Here the CDR3 reads CASSTTGTGDEKLFF. CDR3 nucleotide sequence: TGTGCCAGCAGCACCACCGGGACAGGGGATGAAAAACTGTTTTTT.

This chain uses TRBV18 with TRBJ2-3, with 9 bases lining up with TRBD2. After removal of 3 bases from V and 1 base from J, the junction contained 5 bases not matched to a gene. CDR1 KGHSH and CDR2 LQKENI come from the germline V gene. This CDR3 region has 16 residues. CDR3 region: CASSPLAGERTDTQYF. The CDR3 nucleotides are TGTGCCAGCTCACCGTTAGCGGGAGAGCGCACAGATACGCAGTATTTT. Variable domain in full (rest from reference TRBV18 and TRBJ2-3): NAGVMQNPRHLVRRRGQEARLRCSPMKGHSHVYWYRQLPEEGLKFMVYLQKENIIDESGMPKERFSAEFPKEGPSILRIQQVVRGDSAAYFCASSPLAGERTDTQYFGPGTRLTVL.

The chain combines TRBV19 with TRBJ1-1; D perhaps matches TRBD1 (5 bases). The CDR3 is made up of 14 amino acids. Trimming took 2 bases from V and 1 from J, leaving 8 bases between them. Germline assignment: CDR1 LNHDA and CDR2 SQIVND (reference sequence). CDR3 loop: CASSIFGGNTEAFF. DNA for the CDR3: TGTGCCAGTAGTATATTCGGGGGGAACACTGAAGCTTTCTTT. The full variable domain, with the rest looked up from reference TRBV19 and TRBJ1-1, is DGGITQSPKYLFRKEGQNVTLSCEQNLNHDAMYWYRQDPGQGLRLIYYSQIVNDFQKGDIAEGYSVSREKKESFPLTVTSAQKNPTAFYLCASSIFGGNTEAFFGQGTRLTVV.

The rearrangement links TRBV23-1 to TRBJ2-4; 7 positions agree with TRBD1. TRBV23-1 is filed as an ORF, its function uncertain. The CDR3 loop spans 14 amino acids. V shed 4 bases, J shed 6 bases, and the junction held 6 bases outside the gene matches. This CDR3 is CASSRQGAGNIQYF. The CDR3 DNA reads as TGCGCCAGCAGTCGACAGGGTGCCGGAAACATTCAGTACTTC.

This chain uses TRBV11-3 with TRBJ2-1; the D is unclear. This CDR3 has 13 residues. Trimming left V 4 bases short and J 1 base short, with 5 bases between. CDR1 is SGHNT and CDR2 is YENEEA in the germline V gene. CDR3 residues: CASSYNSYNEQFF. The CDR3 DNA reads as TGTGCCAGCAGCTACAATTCCTACAATGAGCAGTTCTTC.

The chain uses TRBV5-6 and TRBJ1-5, with TRBD1 as a possible D gene (5 bases). The germline gives CDR1 SGHDT, CDR2 YYEEEE. V dropped 0 bases and J dropped 6 bases, with 10 bases sitting between them. CDR3 length: 14 amino acids. The chain's CDR3 is CASSLVGTGQPQHF. The DNA of the CDR3 is TGTGCCAGCAGCTTGGTGGGGACGGGTCAGCCCCAGCATTTT.

As DNA, the CDR3 is TGTGCCAGCACCCCGCCTCTCTCGGCGGGTAACCAAGAGACCCAGTACTTC. This encodes CASTPPLSAGNQETQYF. The gene calls are TRBV7-3 and TRBJ2-5, with D possibly matching TRBD2 (5 bases). The germline V gene has CDR1 SGHTA and CDR2 FQGTGA. The CDR3 spans 17 residues. The V end lost 7 bases, the J end lost 0 bases, and 21 bases lay between the germline ends.

The chain has TRBV9 and TRBJ2-2, with D unresolved. Germline V gene sequence: CDR1 SGDLS, CDR2 YYNGEE. This CDR3 region has 13 residues. With 0 bases removed from V and 8 bases from J, the gap between germline ends came to 8 bases. CDR3 amino acids: CASSVDLSGELFF. As DNA, the CDR3 is TGTGCCAGCAGCGTAGATCTTAGTGGGGAGCTGTTTTTT.

This chain joins TRBV6-5 and TRBJ2-7; D is perhaps TRBD1 (6 bases). V was cut by 6 bases and J by 3 bases, with 18 bases left in between. The CDR3 covers 15 residues. Looked up from germline, CDR1 is MNHEY and CDR2 is SVGAGI. This CDR3 is CASSFRGTNFYEQYF. The CDR3 DNA reads as TGTGCCAGCAGCTTCAGAGGGACAAATTTCTACGAGCAGTACTTC.

V is TRBV11-3 and J is TRBJ2-7; D remains ambiguous. V gave up 3 bases and J gave up 1 base, with 7 bases separating them. The CDR3 covers 13 residues. Germline lookup yields CDR1 SGHNT and CDR2 YENEEA. CDR3 in amino acids: CASSFAWSYEQYF. The CDR3 DNA sequence: TGTGCCAGCAGCTTTGCTTGGTCCTACGAGCAGTACTTC. The whole variable domain, filled in from reference TRBV11-3 and TRBJ2-7, reads EAGVVQSPRYKIIEKKQPVAFWCNPISGHNTLYWYLQNLGQGPELLIRYENEEAVDDSQLPKDRFSAERLKGVDSTLKIQPAELGDSAVYLCASSFAWSYEQYFGPGTRLTVT.

The V gene is TRBV9, the J gene TRBJ2-3; possibly TRBD2 for D (7 bases). Germline V gene data show CDR1 as SGDLS and CDR2 as YYNGEE. This CDR3 is 16 amino acids long. V gave up 2 bases and J gave up 4 bases, with 17 bases separating them. The CDR3 region has the DNA TGTGCCAGCAGCGTTCTGCACAGCGGGACATCAGATACGCAGTATTTT. Translated, it gives CASSVLHSGTSDTQYF.

The V call is TRBV19, the J call TRBJ1-1; D is unclear. Trimming shortened V by 5 bases and J by 0 bases, and 10 bases separated the two germline ends. Germline V CDR1 and CDR2: LNHDA, SQIVND (reference sequence). The CDR3 totals 14 residues. In DNA form, the CDR3 reads TGTGCCAGTAGTTCCAGAGATCTGAACACTGAAGCTTTCTTT. It specifies CASSSRDLNTEAFF. Drawing the rest from reference TRBV19 and TRBJ1-1, the complete variable domain is DGGITQSPKYLFRKEGQNVTLSCEQNLNHDAMYWYRQDPGQGLRLIYYSQIVNDFQKGDIAEGYSVSREKKESFPLTVTSAQKNPTAFYLCASSSRDLNTEAFFGQGTRLTVV.

The chain carries TRBV10-3 and TRBJ2-5; TRBD2 aligns across 9 bases. Germline V gene data show CDR1 as ENHRY and CDR2 as SYGVKD. The CDR3 runs 13 residues. The J segment lost 7 bases and the V segment lost 6 bases, leaving 6 bases of the junction unmatched. Here the CDR3 reads CAIRKGLATTQYF. CDR3 DNA: TGTGCCATCAGGAAGGGACTAGCTACGACCCAGTACTTC.

The chain carries TRBV7-9 and TRBJ2-3, with TRBD1 matching over 12 bases. This CDR3 has 15 residues. Germline CDR1 and CDR2: SEHNR and FQNEAQ (reference sequence). Germline trimming cut 5 bases from V and 4 bases from J; bases unmatched to any gene: 4. The CDR3 nucleotides are TGTGCCAGCAGCCCCGGGACAGGGGGCTCAGATACGCAGTATTTT. Protein: CASSPGTGGSDTQYF. The full variable domain, in which reference TRBV7-9 and TRBJ2-3 provide the parts outside the CDR3, is DTGVSQNPRHKITKRGQNVTFRCDPISEHNRLYWYRQTLGQGPEFLTYFQNEAQLEKSRLLSDRFSAERPKGSFSTLEIQRTEQGDSAMYLCASSPGTGGSDTQYFGPGTRLTVL.

This sequence joins TRBV6-1 and TRBJ1-5, with TRBD1 matching 8 bases. Trimming at V came to 6 bases and at J to 7 bases, leaving 11 bases not matched to a gene. CDR3 length: 15 amino acids. Germline-derived CDR1 and CDR2 are MNHNS and SASEGT. The CDR3 DNA reads TGTGCCAGCAGCCCCGGGACAGGAGGGAAACAGCCCCAGCATTTT. Translation gives CASSPGTGGKQPQHF.

The chain is built from TRBV30 and TRBJ1-1; TRBD1 might be the D (6 bases). Germline V gives CDR1 GTSNPN, CDR2 SVGIG (reference sequence). The V gene lost 5 bases and the J gene lost 5 bases, with 18 bases spanning the gap. There are 14 residues in the CDR3. The CDR3 region is CAWGQQGIRTEAFF. CDR3 DNA: TGTGCCTGGGGCCAACAGGGCATCAGGACTGAAGCTTTCTTT.

CDR3 coding DNA: TGTGCCAGCAGCGTGAGGGACAGGCAATACAATGAGCAGTTCTTC. It encodes CASSVRDRQYNEQFF. The chain combines TRBV9 with TRBJ2-1; 8 positions match TRBD1. CDR1 is SGDLS and CDR2 is YYNGEE in the germline V gene. The CDR3 covers 15 residues. V gave up 2 bases and J gave up 4 bases; unmatched junction bases: 5.

This rearrangement joins TRBV6-1 to TRBJ2-3; perhaps TRBD1 as D (5 bases). In germline, CDR1 is MNHNS, CDR2 SASEGT. The CDR3 consists of 15 residues. Trimming pared 10 bases from V and 0 bases from J, leaving 17 bases between. The CDR3 DNA sequence: TGTGCCACCCGGGCAGGGCTATACAGCACAGATACGCAGTATTTT. This codes for CATRAGLYSTDTQYF.

The chain recombines TRBV10-3 with TRBJ2-2; 10 nucleotides agree with TRBD1. Germline V lookup: CDR1 ENHRY, CDR2 SYGVKD. The CDR3 runs to 14 residues. V was clipped by 6 bases and J by 7 bases; unmatched bases: 5. CDR3 sequence (DNA): TGTGCCATCAGACGACAGGGGGCGGACGGGGAGCTGTTTTTT. It encodes CAIRRQGADGELFF.

The chain links TRBV2 to TRBJ1-3; no clear D gene. The germline V and J ends were trimmed by 5 bases and 2 bases, with 10 bases remaining between them. Germline V CDR1 and CDR2: SNHLY, FYNNEI. This CDR3 is built from 14 residues. DNA of the CDR3: TGTGCCAGCAGTTTACCGGAAGCTGGAAACACCATATATTTT. It encodes CASSLPEAGNTIYF.

The chain couples TRBV5-1 to TRBJ2-7; D might be TRBD2 (5 bases). V lost 0 bases and J 4 bases, leaving 8 bases between the germline ends. This CDR3 region has 13 residues. CDR1 and CDR2 from the germline V gene are SGHRS and YFSETQ. The CDR3 loop reads CASSLGPGYEQYF. Here the CDR3 DNA reads TGCGCCAGCAGCTTGGGCCCGGGGTACGAGCAGTACTTC.